These T cell receptor beta chains were read from a single sample in a study of T cells after yellow fever vaccination. TCRdb used MiXCR to reprocess the 5' RACE reads, holding one entry per CDR3 protein. The repertoire has some 340,000 distinct CDR3 sequences, roughly 3.9% of them found once; the top ten carry 20% to 25%. Specimen: PBMCs, collected 5 days after the yellow fever booster vaccination. All receptors derive from a man aged 18 to 30 who received the YFV17D yellow fever vaccine. CDR3s include the opening cysteine and the closing phenylalanine or tryptophan. The order of the fields is J gene, V gene, clone size, D gene, CDR3 length, CDR3 protein, CDR3 DNA. The D gene is left open where the match is weak. Part of the rows lack a size; the others show once, few, many or a class for expanded clones.

>TRBJ2-5|TRBV7-9|-|TRBD1|15
CASSGPGQGRETQYF
TGTGCCAGCAGCGGTCCGGGACAGGGAAGGGAGACCCAGTACTTC
>TRBJ2-3|TRBV11-2|-|TRBD2|16
CASSLGAGISTDTQYF
TGTGCCAGCAGCTTGGGAGCGGGGATCAGCACAGATACGCAGTATTTT
>TRBJ2-3|TRBV27|many|-|13
CASRPSGTDTQYF
TGTGCCAGCAGACCTTCGGGCACAGATACGCAGTATTTT
>TRBJ2-2|TRBV5-1|-|-|16
CASSLGPSRADGELFF
TGCGCCAGCAGCTTGGGCCCTTCGCGGGCTGACGGGGAGCTGTTTTTT
>TRBJ2-1|TRBV12-3/TRBV12-4|-|-|14
CASSLDRQLNEQFF
TGTGCCAGCAGTTTAGACAGGCAGCTCAATGAGCAGTTCTTC
>TRBJ1-3|TRBV5-1|few|-|13
CASSHGKGNTIYF
TGCGCCAGCAGCCACGGGAAAGGAAACACCATATATTTT
>TRBJ2-1|TRBV5-4|many|TRBD2|15
CASSTLAGGYNEQFF
TGTGCCAGCAGCACTCTAGCGGGGGGTTACAATGAGCAGTTCTTC
>TRBJ1-5|TRBV6-2/TRBV6-3|few|-|15
CASSYVGGRWQPQHF
TGTGCCAGCAGTTACGTAGGGGGACGGTGGCAGCCCCAGCATTTT
>TRBJ2-3|TRBV4-3|-|-|15
CASSQGAGGRDTQYF
TGCGCCAGCAGCCAGGGGGCAGGGGGGCGAGATACGCAGTATTTT
>TRBJ2-3|TRBV12-3/TRBV12-4|few|TRBD2|16
CASSSGLAGAVDTQYF
TGTGCCAGCAGCTCGGGACTAGCGGGGGCCGTAGATACGCAGTATTTT
>TRBJ1-3|TRBV19|-|-|16
CASRGRGPFSGNTIYF
TGTGCCAGTAGAGGGCGAGGGCCCTTCTCTGGAAACACCATATATTTT
>TRBJ2-1|TRBV18|few|TRBD1|15
CASSPDRGSNNEQFF
TGTGCCAGCTCACCGGACAGGGGAAGCAACAATGAGCAGTTCTTC
>TRBJ2-1|TRBV5-1|few|-|14
CASRLADSRDEQFF
TGCGCCAGCAGATTAGCGGATTCGAGGGATGAGCAGTTCTTC
>TRBJ2-6|TRBV18|many|TRBD1|17
CASSPPDRLIGANVLTF
TGTGCCAGCTCACCACCGGACAGGCTCATTGGGGCCAACGTCCTGACTTTC
>TRBJ2-3|TRBV29-1|-|-|14
CSVDPYTRKDTQYF
TGCAGCGTTGACCCTTATACTCGGAAAGATACGCAGTATTTT
>TRBJ2-2|TRBV4-3|-|TRBD1|18
CASSQEYPGQGYTGELFF
TGCGCCAGCAGCCAAGAATACCCGGGACAGGGGTACACCGGGGAGCTGTTTTTT
>TRBJ2-1|TRBV7-6|many|TRBD2|14
CASSWTSGGNEQFF
TGTGCCAGCAGCTGGACTAGCGGGGGCAATGAGCAGTTCTTC
>TRBJ1-1|TRBV3-2|-|-|13
CASSQGEAEGAVF
TGTGCCAGCAGCCAAGGAGAGGCAGAGGGAGCTGTCTTT
>TRBJ2-4|TRBV29-1|few|TRBD2|12
CSVPSGAGIQYF
TGCAGCGTCCCTAGCGGGGCAGGCATTCAGTACTTC
>TRBJ2-6|TRBV7-9|many|-|16
CASSFVDYSGANVLTF
TGTGCCAGCAGTTTCGTGGACTACTCTGGGGCCAACGTCCTGACTTTC
>TRBJ2-5|TRBV20-1|-|TRBD2|17
CSVVEQKGLAGQETQYF
TGCAGTGTGGTAGAACAGAAAGGACTAGCGGGGCAAGAGACCCAGTACTTC
>TRBJ2-4|TRBV2|-|-|13
CASSEPSSGIQYF
TGTGCCAGCAGTGAGCCGTCTTCGGGTATTCAGTACTTC
>TRBJ1-6|TRBV6-5|-|-|12
CASGGSDSPLHF
TGTGCCAGCGGGGGGTCCGATTCACCCCTCCACTTT
>TRBJ2-2|TRBV19|few|TRBD2|17
CASSGRLAGRDTGELFF
TGTGCCAGTAGTGGAAGGCTAGCGGGGAGAGACACCGGGGAGCTGTTTTTT
>TRBJ2-1|TRBV27|few|TRBD2|15
CASSRTSGDRNEQFF
TGTGCCAGCAGTCGGACTAGCGGGGACCGTAATGAGCAGTTCTTC
>TRBJ1-1|TRBV10-3|many|TRBD1|13
CAISGGTGAEAFF
TGTGCCATCAGTGGGGGGACAGGGGCAGAAGCTTTCTTT